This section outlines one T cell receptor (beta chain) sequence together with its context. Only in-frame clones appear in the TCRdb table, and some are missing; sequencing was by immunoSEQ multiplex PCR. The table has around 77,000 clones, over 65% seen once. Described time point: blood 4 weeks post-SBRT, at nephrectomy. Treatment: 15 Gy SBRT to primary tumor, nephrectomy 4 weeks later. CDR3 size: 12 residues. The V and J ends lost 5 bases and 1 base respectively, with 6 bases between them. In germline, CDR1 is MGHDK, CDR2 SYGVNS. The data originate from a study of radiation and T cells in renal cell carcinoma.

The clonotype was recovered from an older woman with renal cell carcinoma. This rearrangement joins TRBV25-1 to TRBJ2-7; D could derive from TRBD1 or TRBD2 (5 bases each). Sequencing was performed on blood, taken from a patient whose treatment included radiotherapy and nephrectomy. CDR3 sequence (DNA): TGTGCCAGCAGTTGGGGGTCCTACGAGCAGTACTTC. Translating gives CASSWGSYEQYF.